The rows below give T cell receptor beta chains drawn from one sample of a study of T cell responses to AZD1222 COVID-19 vaccine. Generated by immunoSEQ multiplex PCR, the TCRdb table keeps only in-frame clones and is missing some. This sample has 100,000 to 150,000 clones, with 88% found just once. Sequenced here: peripheral blood, sampled on day 0 of AZD1222 vaccination. These receptors were taken from an adult in good health. Both conserved end residues are part of each CDR3. A D gene is named only where the DNA matches it firmly. Size tells how often a clone was seen (once, few, many) or the class of an expanded clone, and some rows leave it out.

j_call | d_call | v_call | clone_size | cdr3_nt | cdr3_aa
TRBJ2-7 | NA | TRBV24-1 | NA | TGTGCCACTGGGGGTCCCCTCGAGCAGTACTTC | CATGGPLEQYF
TRBJ2-1 | TRBD1 | TRBV5-4 | few | TGTGCCAGCAGCGCCCGGACAGGGGGCTTCAATGAGCAGTTCTTC | CASSARTGGFNEQFF
TRBJ1-3 | NA | TRBV7-9 | NA | TGTGCCAGCAGCTTAGAGGCAGGGGCCCACTCTGGAAACACCATATATTTT | CASSLEAGAHSGNTIYF
TRBJ1-1 | NA | TRBV13 | NA | TGTGCCAGCAGCACCCGGAGACAGGCTTTGAACACTGAAGCTTTCTTT | CASSTRRQALNTEAFF
TRBJ1-4 | NA | TRBV10-3 | NA | TGTGCCATCACCAATGGGGGGGGTGAAAAACTGTTTTTT | CAITNGGGEKLFF
TRBJ1-1 | TRBD1 | TRBV5-4 | NA | TGTGCCAGCGGGGGACAGGGGGCTAGTGCGGAAACTGAAGCTTTCTTT | CASGGQGASAETEAFF
TRBJ2-1 | TRBD1 | TRBV19 | once | TGTGCCAGTAGTATTGGGCAGGGGGTTATCAATGAGCAGTTCTTC | CASSIGQGVINEQFF
TRBJ1-2 | TRBD1 | TRBV7-9 | NA | TGTGCCAGCAGCAGGGACAGAGGCGGCTACACCTTC | CASSRDRGGYTF
TRBJ1-1 | TRBD1 | TRBV19 | NA | TGTGCCAGTAGTATAGTCAGGGGGAGACAGGCGTGGACTGAAGCTTTCTTT | CASSIVRGRQAWTEAFF
TRBJ1-1 | NA | TRBV12-3/TRBV12-4 | NA | TGTGCCAGCAGTTGGGAGGTTGAAGCTTTCTTT | CASSWEVEAFF